The next 26 T cell receptor beta chains were all read from a single sample in a study of T cell clones after liver transplantation. Clones were read by immunoSEQ multiplex PCR, and TCRdb kept only the in-frame ones, dropping some. The data show some 110,000 clones, with approximately 78% seen just once and over 0.9% held by the top ten. The starting material was CD4+ T cells from blood, obtained before liver transplant. These receptors came from a human donor who received a liver transplant.

This clone was detected only a few times. The chain carries TRBV7-3 and TRBJ2-2, with TRBD1 matching 12 bases. Germline CDR1 is SGHTA and CDR2 is FQGTGA. V trimming: 5 bases; J trimming: 6 bases; junction bases outside the gene matches: 7. There are 16 residues in the CDR3. The CDR3 protein is CASSTRGQGASGELFF. The CDR3 bases are TGTGCCAGCAGCACCAGGGGACAGGGGGCGTCCGGGGAGCTGTTTTTT.

The V and J genes are TRBV11-2 and TRBJ2-1; weak D call: TRBD1 (5 bases). The CDR3 covers 16 residues. Looked up from germline, CDR1 is SGHAT and CDR2 is FQNNGV. V gave up 0 bases and J gave up 1 base, with 10 bases separating them. Here the CDR3 DNA reads TGTGCCAGCAGCTTAGAGGCAGGGATTTCCTACAATGAGCAGTTCTTC. Protein: CASSLEAGISYNEQFF.

The chain is built from TRBV6-6 and TRBJ2-2; possible D gene TRBD1, 6 bases. Trimming shortened V by 4 bases and J by 4 bases, and 16 bases separated the two germline ends. Looked up from germline, CDR1 is MNHNY and CDR2 is SVGAGI (reference sequence). The CDR3 length is 16 residues. CDR3 nucleotides: TGTGCCAGCAGTTGGGTGGAGACAGGCTCCACCGGGGAGCTGTTTTTT. It codes for CASSWVETGSTGELFF.

A word on this clone: The sample carries other DNA sequences with the same CDR3. The chain joins TRBV5-1 to TRBJ2-3; D possibly corresponds to TRBD1 (5 bases). V was cut by 0 bases and J by 0 bases, with 8 bases left in between. The CDR3 length is 15 residues. Germline CDR1 SGHRS, CDR2 YFSETQ. In DNA form, the CDR3 reads TGCGCCAGCAGCTTGGTAGGGGCTAGCACAGATACGCAGTATTTT. Protein sequence: CASSLVGASTDTQYF. The full variable domain, with the rest looked up from reference TRBV5-1 and TRBJ2-3, is KAGVTQTPRYLIKTRGQQVTLSCSPISGHRSVSWYQQTPGQGLQFLFEYFSETQRNKGNFPGRFSGRQFSNSRSEMNVSTLELGDSALYLCASSLVGASTDTQYFGPGTRLTVL.

The chain combines TRBV7-6 with TRBJ1-1; no reliable D call. Trimming took off 5 bases at V and 4 bases at J, with 11 bases between the two ends. The CDR3 has 13 residues. The germline gives CDR1 SGHVS, CDR2 FNYEAQ. The CDR3: CASSRNDGTEAFF. The CDR3, as DNA: TGTGCCAGCAGCCGAAATGATGGCACTGAAGCTTTCTTT.

The chain employs TRBV20-1 and TRBJ2-3; no firm D call. Per germline, CDR1 DFQATT and CDR2 SNEGSKA (reference sequence). This CDR3 has 11 amino acids. V lost 6 bases and J 0 bases, leaving 4 bases between the germline ends. CDR3 nucleotide sequence: TGCAGTGCGGGTAGCACAGATACGCAGTATTTT. Translation gives CSAGSTDTQYF.

The chain recombines TRBV19 with TRBJ2-4, with D hard to call. V lost 9 bases and J lost 9, with 6 bases in between. This CDR3 region has 9 residues. Per the germline V gene, CDR1 is LNHDA and CDR2 is SQIVND (reference sequence). The CDR3 protein is CASGFIQYF. The CDR3 DNA is TGTGCCAGCGGATTCATTCAGTACTTC. The full variable domain, completed using reference TRBV19 and TRBJ2-4, is DGGITQSPKYLFRKEGQNVTLSCEQNLNHDAMYWYRQDPGQGLRLIYYSQIVNDFQKGDIAEGYSVSREKKESFPLTVTSAQKNPTAFYLCASGFIQYFGAGTRLSVL.

This clone was detected once. This chain uses TRBV5-5 with TRBJ2-3; no definite D call. The V and J ends lost 0 bases and 2 bases respectively, with 7 bases between them. In germline, CDR1 is SGHKS, CDR2 YYEKEE (reference sequence). The CDR3 has 14 amino acids. In DNA form, the CDR3 reads TGTGCCAGCAGCTTGGCCCCGTACACAGATACGCAGTATTTT. Its protein is CASSLAPYTDTQYF.

The chain is built from TRBV19 and TRBJ2-3, with 10 bases fitting TRBD2. The V gene's germline CDR1 is LNHDA and CDR2 SQIVND (reference sequence). The CDR3 consists of 17 residues. J lost 1 base, V lost 3 bases, and 7 bases had no gene match. As DNA, the CDR3 is TGTGCCAGTAGTATGGGCCTTCTAGCGGGGGGCACAGATACGCAGTATTTT. Amino acid sequence: CASSMGLLAGGTDTQYF.

This chain connects TRBV7-9 to TRBJ1-2; D unclear. Trimming took 5 bases from V and 6 from J, leaving 16 bases between them. Germline V gives CDR1 SEHNR, CDR2 FQNEAQ (reference sequence). This CDR3 region has 14 residues. This chain's CDR3 is CASSRHWKEDGYTF. DNA of the CDR3: TGTGCCAGCAGCCGCCACTGGAAGGAAGATGGCTACACCTTC.

The chain employs TRBV28 and TRBJ1-2; perhaps TRBD1 as D (6 bases). V was trimmed by 2 bases and J by 3 bases, leaving 7 bases between them. The CDR3 spans 13 residues. CDR1 is MDHEN, CDR2 SYDVKM, per germline. DNA of the CDR3: TGTGCCAGCAGTTTACCAGGGGACTATGGCTACACCTTC. Its translation is CASSLPGDYGYTF.

The V call is TRBV11-2, the J call TRBJ2-7; 7 bases match TRBD1. Trimming removed 5 bases from V and 6 bases from J; junction bases left unmatched: 10. The germline CDR1 and CDR2 sequences are SGHAT and FQNNGV. The CDR3 is 14 residues long. DNA for the CDR3: TGTGCCAGCAGCCCCCCCAGGGGGTCAAGCGAGCAGTACTTC. This sequence encodes CASSPPRGSSEQYF.

The V gene is TRBV9, the J gene TRBJ1-6; a possible D gene is TRBD1 (5 bases). V was trimmed by 0 bases and J by 3 bases, leaving 13 bases between them. Germline assignment: CDR1 SGDLS and CDR2 YYNGEE. This CDR3 comprises 17 residues. CDR3 sequence reads: CASSVAAEGRYNSPLHF. CDR3 sequence (DNA): TGTGCCAGCAGCGTAGCCGCTGAGGGACGCTATAATTCACCCCTCCACTTT.

This chain joins TRBV29-1 and TRBJ2-3; perhaps TRBD2 as D (6 bases). The CDR3 runs 14 residues. V dropped 1 base and J dropped 3 bases, with 11 bases sitting between them. The germline V gene encodes CDR1 SQVTM and CDR2 ANQGSEA. The CDR3 spells CSVEADGRTDTQYF. CDR3 coding DNA: TGCAGCGTTGAAGCAGATGGGAGGACAGATACGCAGTATTTT.

This clone turned up a few times. The chain employs TRBV2 and TRBJ2-2, with D perhaps matching TRBD1 (6 bases). The V end lost 5 bases, the J end lost 4 bases, and 14 bases lay between the germline ends. The CDR3 is 15 residues long. Germline values: CDR1 SNHLY, CDR2 FYNNEI. The CDR3 DNA reads TGTGCCAGCAGTCCCCCAGGGGTTACCACCGGGGAGCTGTTTTTT. This codes for CASSPPGVTTGELFF.

The chain uses TRBV4-1 and TRBJ1-1; no definite D call. The CDR3 is made up of 12 amino acids. Per the germline V gene, CDR1 is MGHRA and CDR2 is YSYEKL. Deletions cut 4 bases from V and 2 bases from J, with 5 bases between. CDR3 amino acids: CASSLENTEAFF. Here the CDR3 DNA reads TGCGCCAGCAGCCTTGAAAACACTGAAGCTTTCTTT.

This chain connects TRBV27 to TRBJ2-4; 8 nucleotides match TRBD1. The CDR3 covers 16 residues. J gave up 11 bases and V 5 bases, and 17 bases lay outside the gene matches. Germline CDR1 MNHEY, CDR2 SMNVEV (reference sequence). CDR3 sequence (DNA): TGTGCCAGCAGTCGGGTTGGGCAGGGGGCTGGATTAGTTCAGTACTTC. Its protein product is CASSRVGQGAGLVQYF.

The V gene is TRBV28, the J gene TRBJ1-1, with a weak D call TRBD1 (6 bases). The CDR3 sequence is 16 residues long. Germline V gives CDR1 MDHEN, CDR2 SYDVKM. The ends were cut back, 5 bases at V and 5 bases at J, with 21 bases in the middle. CDR3 coding DNA: TGTGCCAGCAGTATCACAACAGGGAGGACGCGTACTGAAGCTTTCTTT. This gives the protein CASSITTGRTRTEAFF.

The V call is TRBV27, the J call TRBJ2-1; TRBD2 agrees at 8 bases. The CDR3 covers 14 residues. The ends lost 2 bases at V and 8 bases at J; junction bases unmatched: 5. Germline CDR1 reads MNHEY; CDR2 reads SMNVEV (reference sequence). The CDR3 spells CASSLRLAGDEQFF. The CDR3 DNA sequence: TGTGCCAGCAGTTTACGGCTAGCGGGCGATGAGCAGTTCTTC.

The chain employs TRBV5-1 and TRBJ1-5, with no clear D. Trimming shortened V by 3 bases and J by 1 base, and 11 bases separated the two germline ends. CDR3 size: 15 residues. The germline CDR1 and CDR2 sequences are SGHRS and YFSETQ. The CDR3 spells CASSSEGRSNQPQHF. The CDR3 DNA follows: TGCGCCAGCAGCTCTGAGGGTCGGAGCAATCAGCCCCAGCATTTT.

The V call is TRBV6-5, the J call TRBJ1-3; possible D gene TRBD1, 5 bases. Germline V gives CDR1 MNHEY, CDR2 SVGAGI. V was trimmed by 6 bases and J by 4 bases, leaving 13 bases between them. The CDR3 runs to 14 residues. CDR3 residues: CASSQRGPGNTIYF. In nucleotides, the CDR3 is TGTGCCAGCAGCCAGAGGGGTCCCGGAAACACCATATATTTT.

The gene calls are TRBV5-1 and TRBJ2-7; D possibly matches TRBD1 or TRBD2 (5 bases each). Trimming pared 3 bases from V and 0 bases from J, leaving 13 bases between. CDR3 length: 15 amino acids. CDR1 and CDR2 from the germline V gene are SGHRS and YFSETQ. CDR3 residues: CASSWDQRASYEQYF. Here the CDR3 DNA reads TGCGCCAGCAGCTGGGACCAGAGGGCCTCCTACGAGCAGTACTTC.

The chain is built from TRBV29-1 and TRBJ1-1, with TRBD1 as a possible D gene (6 bases). The CDR3 has 13 amino acids. Trimming left V 5 bases short and J 4 bases short, with 14 bases between. The germline V gene has CDR1 SQVTM and CDR2 ANQGSEA. As DNA, the CDR3 is TGCAGCGTTTATGGGGGCATGGGCACTGAAGCTTTCTTT. Translated, it gives CSVYGGMGTEAFF.

V and J are TRBV6-1 and TRBJ2-7; 7 nucleotides agree with TRBD1. In germline, CDR1 is MNHNS, CDR2 SASEGT. The CDR3 totals 15 residues. The V segment lost 6 bases and the J segment 0 bases; nucleotides outside the gene matches: 8. CDR3 sequence (DNA): TGTGCCAGCAGCGGCCTGGGACAGAGCTCCTACGAGCAGTACTTC. It is translated as CASSGLGQSSYEQYF.

The chain joins TRBV7-9 to TRBJ1-1, with D perhaps matching TRBD1 (5 bases). The CDR3 length is 16 residues. Trimming stripped 1 base from V and 2 bases from J, with 14 bases between. Germline V CDR1 and CDR2: SEHNR, FQNEAQ (reference sequence). This chain's CDR3 is CASSLDVPGPNTEAFF. The CDR3 DNA sequence: TGTGCCAGCAGCTTAGACGTTCCGGGGCCAAACACTGAAGCTTTCTTT.

This chain connects TRBV4-3 to TRBJ1-1, with no clear D. The CDR3 consists of 14 residues. Looked up from germline, CDR1 is LGHNA and CDR2 is YSLEER. Trimming stripped 3 bases from V and 5 bases from J, with 13 bases between. CDR3 coding DNA: TGCGCCAGCAGCCAGGTTCTCGACGGAACTGAAGCTTTCTTT. Translated: CASSQVLDGTEAFF.